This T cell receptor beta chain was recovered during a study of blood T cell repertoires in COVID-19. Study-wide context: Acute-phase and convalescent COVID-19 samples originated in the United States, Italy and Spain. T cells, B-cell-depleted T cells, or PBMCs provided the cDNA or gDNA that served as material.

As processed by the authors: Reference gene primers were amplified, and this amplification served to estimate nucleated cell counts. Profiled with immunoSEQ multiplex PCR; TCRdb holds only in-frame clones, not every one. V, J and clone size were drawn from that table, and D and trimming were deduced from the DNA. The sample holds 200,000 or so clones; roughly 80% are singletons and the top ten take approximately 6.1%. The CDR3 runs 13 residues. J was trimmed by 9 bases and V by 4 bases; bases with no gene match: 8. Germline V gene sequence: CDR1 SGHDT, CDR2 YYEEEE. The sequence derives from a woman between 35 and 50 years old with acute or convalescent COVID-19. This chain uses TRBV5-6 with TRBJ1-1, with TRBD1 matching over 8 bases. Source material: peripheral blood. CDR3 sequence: CASSLAGQGKAFF. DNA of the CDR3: TGTGCCAGCAGCCTCGCAGGACAGGGTAAAGCTTTCTTT.